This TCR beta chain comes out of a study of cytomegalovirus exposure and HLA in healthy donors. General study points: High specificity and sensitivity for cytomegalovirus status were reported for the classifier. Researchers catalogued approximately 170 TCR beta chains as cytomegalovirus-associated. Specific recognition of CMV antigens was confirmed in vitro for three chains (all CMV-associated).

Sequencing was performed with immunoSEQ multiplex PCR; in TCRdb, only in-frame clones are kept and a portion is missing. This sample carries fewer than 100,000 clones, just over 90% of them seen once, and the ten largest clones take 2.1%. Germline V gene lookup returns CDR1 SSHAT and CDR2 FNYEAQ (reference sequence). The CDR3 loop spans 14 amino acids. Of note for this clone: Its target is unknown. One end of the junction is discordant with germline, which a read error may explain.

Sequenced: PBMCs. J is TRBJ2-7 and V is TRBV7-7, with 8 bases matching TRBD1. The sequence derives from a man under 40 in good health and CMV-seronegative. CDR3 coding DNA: TGTGCTAGCAGCTTTAGAACAGGGGGCTACGAGCAGTACTTC. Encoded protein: CASSFRTGGYEQYF.